This T cell receptor (beta chain) is from a study of PD-L1 blockade in urothelial cancer. Whole-study context: Blood drawn 3 weeks (second dose) and 6 weeks after treatment start was analyzed.

Germline CDR1 is ENHRY and CDR2 is SYGVKD. This CDR3 has 16 residues. V was clipped by 2 bases and J by 0 bases, with 11 bases between them. Produced via immunoSEQ multiplex PCR; TCRdb's table is partial and in-frame only. The sample comprises approximately 71,000 clones, around 83% of which are singletons, and roughly 9.2% rests with the top ten. Time point here: pretreatment peripheral blood. Each patient gave between 1 and 8 samples, pretreatment and on-treatment. The receptor comes from a woman in her seventies with urothelial cancer. The V call is TRBV10-3, the J call TRBJ1-3; TRBD1 might be the D (5 bases). Sequenced here: PBMCs, sampled around atezolizumab (anti-PD-L1) treatment. CDR3 protein: CAISEGLGLSGNTIYF. The CDR3, as DNA: TGTGCCATCAGTGAGGGTTTGGGGCTCTCTGGAAACACCATATATTTT.